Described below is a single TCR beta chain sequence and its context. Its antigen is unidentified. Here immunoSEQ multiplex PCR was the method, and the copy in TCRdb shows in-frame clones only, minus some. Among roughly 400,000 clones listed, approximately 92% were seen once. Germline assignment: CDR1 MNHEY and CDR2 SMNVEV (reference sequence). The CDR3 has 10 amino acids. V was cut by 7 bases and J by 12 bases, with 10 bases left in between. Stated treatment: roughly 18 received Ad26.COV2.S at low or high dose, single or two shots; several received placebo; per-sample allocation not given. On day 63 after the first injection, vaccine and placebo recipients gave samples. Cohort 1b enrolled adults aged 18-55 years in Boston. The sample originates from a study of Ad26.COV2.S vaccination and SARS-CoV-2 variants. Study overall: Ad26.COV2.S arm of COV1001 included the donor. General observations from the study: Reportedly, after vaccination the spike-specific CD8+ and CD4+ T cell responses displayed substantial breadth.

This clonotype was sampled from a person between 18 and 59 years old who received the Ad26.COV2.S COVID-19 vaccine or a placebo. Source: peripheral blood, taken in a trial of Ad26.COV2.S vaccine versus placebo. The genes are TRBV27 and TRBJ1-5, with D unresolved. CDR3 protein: CASIPRSQHF. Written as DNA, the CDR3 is TGTGCCAGCATCCCCCGAAGCCAGCATTTT.